These T cell receptor beta chains were read from a single sample in a study of shared clonotypes between healthy human individuals. The method was immunoSEQ multiplex PCR; TCRdb's version includes in-frame clones alone and lacks a portion of them. The sample holds around 2,000,000 clones; roughly 95% are singletons and the top ten take about 1.1%. The sequencing input was naive CD8+ T cells sorted from blood. All receptors derive from a man in his late teens or twenties in good health. Each CDR3 is given with its conserved first and last residue. Each record gives: D gene, J gene, V gene, CDR3 protein. D genes are given only for firm matches.

-,TRBJ2-2,TRBV14,CASSQDGWGVGELFF
-,TRBJ1-1,TRBV11-3,CASSSSQATEAFF
-,TRBJ1-1,TRBV5-1,CASSLETGWTEAFF
-,TRBJ1-1,TRBV10-1,CASSPGGKQGNTEAFF
-,TRBJ1-2,TRBV5-6,CASSLPQAYGYTF
-,TRBJ1-2,TRBV4-2,CASSQDPQGANYGYTF
-,TRBJ1-5,TRBV27,CASSFLGKNQPQHF
-,TRBJ2-7,TRBV9,CASSEGPTVPTYEQYF
TRBD1,TRBJ2-2,TRBV13,CASSPRGQKGGELFF
-,TRBJ2-5,TRBV5-1,CASSAEGNAQETQYF
-,TRBJ1-1,TRBV29-1,CSVEGAMTEAFF
-,TRBJ2-7,TRBV6-4,CASRDAGSYEQYF
-,TRBJ1-3,TRBV13,CASSLGVGVTGLSGNTIYF
-,TRBJ2-5,TRBV11-2,CASSLGQIPQETQYF
-,TRBJ2-3,TRBV13,CASSLGPGGPDTQYF
TRBD1,TRBJ2-1,TRBV13,CATHRGDNEQFF
TRBD2,TRBJ2-3,TRBV7-3,CASSSSGGTDTQYF
TRBD1,TRBJ2-5,TRBV6-5,CASSTQGAGETQYF
TRBD2,TRBJ2-7,TRBV4-1,CASSPHGGKYEQYF
-,TRBJ1-6,TRBV9,CASSVDGSPLHF
-,TRBJ2-7,TRBV27,CASSLSSGNEQYF
TRBD2,TRBJ2-1,TRBV15,CATSSSGSPYNEQFF
-,TRBJ1-2,TRBV27,CASSLSVFQGANYGYTF
TRBD2,TRBJ2-3,TRBV7-6,CASSLGLAGSTDTQYF
-,TRBJ2-1,TRBV4-1,CASSRELWDAGEFF
TRBD1,TRBJ2-7,TRBV27,CASSFTGGGEQYF
-,TRBJ2-3,TRBV13,CASSPERFTDTQYF
-,TRBJ2-7,TRBV7-9,CASSSQFDRYEQYF
-,TRBJ2-5,TRBV30,CAWSLDNNQETQYF
-,TRBJ2-1,TRBV7-3,CASSLREGDEQFF
TRBD2,TRBJ2-1,TRBV15,CATSIQIRLAHNNEQFF